One sample yielded the 31 T cell receptor beta chains listed below, sequenced in a study of blood T cell repertoires in COVID-19. Profiled with immunoSEQ multiplex PCR; TCRdb holds only in-frame clones, not every one. The table has 250,000 to 300,000 clones, less than 85% seen once. Material for sequencing was peripheral blood. The receptor set was obtained from a woman between 18 and 29 years old with acute or convalescent COVID-19.

The rearrangement links TRBV6-2 or TRBV6-3 to TRBJ2-2; 10 bases are a match to TRBD1. J lost 4 bases, V lost 2 bases, and 1 base had no gene match. The CDR3 sequence is 15 residues long. The germline V gene has CDR1 MNHEY and CDR2 SVGEGT. The DNA for the CDR3 is TGTGCCAGCAGTTACAGGGACAGGGGCACCGGGGAGCTGTTTTTT. Translating it yields CASSYRDRGTGELFF.

This chain's CDR3 is CASTDLQGAFHEQYF. As DNA, the CDR3 is TGTGCCAGCACCGATCTACAGGGGGCGTTCCACGAGCAGTACTTC. V and J are TRBV28 and TRBJ2-7; 9 bases align to TRBD1. CDR1 is MDHEN, CDR2 SYDVKM, per germline. The V and J ends lost 7 bases and 5 bases, in that order; junction bases with no gene match: 12. This CDR3 has 15 amino acids.

This sequence joins TRBV5-1 and TRBJ2-3; TRBD2 agrees at 7 bases. V shed 0 bases, J shed 0 bases, and the junction held 10 bases outside the gene matches. CDR3 length: 18 amino acids. Germline assignment: CDR1 SGHRS and CDR2 YFSETQ. Here the CDR3 reads CASSLGFEWEGSTDTQYF. In nucleotides, the CDR3 is TGCGCCAGCAGCTTGGGGTTCGAGTGGGAGGGTAGCACAGATACGCAGTATTTT.

The chain combines TRBV5-5 with TRBJ1-3; D ambiguous. CDR3 length: 15 amino acids. CDR1 and CDR2 from the germline V gene are SGHKS and YYEKEE (reference sequence). Trimming took 3 bases from V and 0 from J, leaving 10 bases between them. Here the CDR3 reads CASSSDGSSGNTIYF. In DNA form, the CDR3 reads TGTGCCAGCAGCTCCGACGGGAGCTCTGGAAACACCATATATTTT.

The chain has TRBV6-5 and TRBJ1-2; TRBD1 is a possible D gene (5 bases). The ends were cut back, 0 bases at V and 2 bases at J, with 13 bases in the middle. The CDR3 runs 16 residues. Germline V gene data show CDR1 as MNHEY and CDR2 as SVGAGI. The CDR3 DNA is TGTGCCAGCAGTTACTCGGTCCTGGGGCTGAACTATGGCTACACCTTC. It translates to CASSYSVLGLNYGYTF.

V and J are TRBV6-5 and TRBJ2-3; 10 bases fit TRBD2. V shed 7 bases, J shed 2 bases, and the junction held 3 bases outside the gene matches. Germline V lookup: CDR1 MNHEY, CDR2 SVGAGI. The CDR3 has 14 amino acids. DNA for the CDR3: TGTGCCAGCAAAGGACTAGCGGTCACAGATACGCAGTATTTT. It translates to CASKGLAVTDTQYF.

The J gene is TRBJ1-6, the V gene TRBV5-6; tentatively, D is TRBD1 (6 bases). Germline V lookup: CDR1 SGHDT, CDR2 YYEEEE. This CDR3 region has 14 residues. The V gene lost 7 bases and the J gene lost 7 bases, with 15 bases spanning the gap. The CDR3 sequence is CASAHGQLNSPLHF. DNA for the CDR3: TGTGCCAGCGCCCATGGACAGCTAAATTCACCCCTCCACTTT.

This clone is a singleton in its sample. The V gene is TRBV6-5, the J gene TRBJ2-1; 8 positions agree with TRBD1. CDR1 MNHEY and CDR2 SVGAGI come from the germline V gene. V gave up 8 bases and J gave up 2 bases; unmatched junction bases: 2. The CDR3 is 13 residues long. CDR3 sequence reads: CASGDRPYNEQFF. The CDR3 nucleotides are TGTGCCAGCGGGGACAGGCCCTACAATGAGCAGTTCTTC.

In DNA form, the CDR3 reads TGTGCCAGCAAAGGGACTAGGGGCTACGAGCAGTACTTC. Protein product: CASKGTRGYEQYF. The chain is built from TRBV2 and TRBJ2-7; 8 positions match TRBD2. This CDR3 is built from 13 residues. CDR1 is SNHLY and CDR2 is FYNNEI in the germline V gene. V lost 7 bases and J lost 3; bases outside the gene matches: 5.

In regard to this clone: The sample carries other DNA sequences with the same CDR3. The genes are TRBV30 and TRBJ1-4, with 7 bases identical to TRBD1. Germline-derived CDR1 and CDR2 are GTSNPN and SVGIG (reference sequence). The V segment lost 1 base and the J segment 7 bases; nucleotides outside the gene matches: 3. This CDR3 is built from 13 residues. CDR3 sequence: CAWSGQGGEKLFF. The DNA for the CDR3 is TGTGCCTGGAGTGGCCAGGGGGGTGAAAAACTGTTTTTT.

V usage is TRBV3-1 (or the pseudogene TRBV3-2) and J usage is TRBJ2-3, with TRBD2 as a possible D gene (6 bases). Germline values: CDR1 LGHDT, CDR2 YNNKEL (reference sequence). Trimming shortened V by 5 bases and J by 8 bases, and 11 bases separated the two germline ends. The CDR3 sequence is 12 residues long. The CDR3, as DNA: TGTGCCAGCAGCACCCGCGGGGCTACGCAGTATTTT. Amino acids: CASSTRGATQYF.

The J gene is TRBJ2-5, the V gene TRBV7-2; 8 nucleotides match TRBD1. The CDR3 is 15 residues long. Germline V gene sequence: CDR1 SGHTA, CDR2 FQGNSA. The trim removed 6 bases at V and 5 bases at J, leaving 11 bases unmatched. In nucleotides, the CDR3 is TGTGCCAGCAGTGGCCCGACAGGGGTTATGGAGACCCAGTACTTC. Its protein product is CASSGPTGVMETQYF.

The chain employs TRBV5-1 and TRBJ2-5, with D possibly TRBD1 on 5 matching bases. The V gene lost 5 bases and the J gene lost 5 bases, with 16 bases spanning the gap. Germline lookup yields CDR1 SGHRS and CDR2 YFSETQ. The CDR3 extends over 14 amino acids. This CDR3 reads CASRVGARAETQYF. The CDR3 nucleotides are TGCGCCAGCAGGGTTGGGGCTCGGGCCGAGACCCAGTACTTC.

This clone came up a few times. The V and J genes are TRBV11-2 and TRBJ1-1, with D possibly matching TRBD1 (5 bases). Trimming removed 1 base at V and 11 bases at J, with 8 bases between. CDR3 length: 11 residues. CDR1 and CDR2 (germline): SGHAT, FQNNGV. The CDR3 is CASSLAGEAFF. The CDR3 nucleotides are TGTGCCAGCAGCTTAGCGGGGGAGGCTTTCTTT. Variable domain in full (rest from reference TRBV11-2 and TRBJ1-1): EAGVAQSPRYKIIEKRQSVAFWCNPISGHATLYWYQQILGQGPKLLIQFQNNGVVDDSQLPKDRFSAERLKGVDSTLKIQPAKLEDSAVYLCASSLAGEAFFGQGTRLTVV.

This rearrangement joins TRBV4-3 to TRBJ1-5; D may be TRBD1 (6 bases). This CDR3 spans 15 amino acids. Per germline, CDR1 LGHNA and CDR2 YSLEER. V was pared by 1 base and J by 6 bases, with 13 bases between. CDR3 sequence reads: CASSQGTDPRQPQHF. CDR3 sequence (DNA): TGCGCCAGCAGCCAAGGGACAGATCCCCGTCAGCCCCAGCATTTT.

This clone was detected many times. Other DNA sequences in the same sample also yield this CDR3. The chain is built from TRBV30 and TRBJ1-5, with D possibly being TRBD1 (6 bases). Germline assignment: CDR1 GTSNPN and CDR2 SVGIG (reference sequence). The CDR3 is made up of 14 amino acids. Trimming removed 0 bases at V and 2 bases at J, with 8 bases between. This chain's CDR3 is CAWSVAGGNQPQHF. For the CDR3, the DNA is TGTGCCTGGAGTGTGGCAGGGGGCAATCAGCCCCAGCATTTT.

This clone was detected only once. The chain is built from TRBV6-5 and TRBJ2-1; a possible D gene is TRBD2 (5 bases). V lost 4 bases, J lost 7 bases, and 20 bases lay in between. The CDR3 totals 16 residues. The germline gives CDR1 MNHEY, CDR2 SVGAGI. CDR3 in amino acids: CASSSDTLILGNEQFF. In nucleotides, the CDR3 is TGTGCCAGCAGTTCCGACACCCTCATACTAGGAAATGAGCAGTTCTTC.

This chain joins TRBV4-1 and TRBJ2-2; 9 bases are shared with TRBD2. Germline trimming cut 0 bases from V and 6 bases from J; bases unmatched to any gene: 8. The CDR3 has 17 residues. From germline, CDR1 is MGHRA and CDR2 YSYEKL. This CDR3 is CASSQDEGTSWSGELFF. CDR3 in DNA: TGCGCCAGCAGCCAAGATGAGGGGACTAGCTGGTCCGGGGAGCTGTTTTTT.

The chain couples TRBV18 to TRBJ2-4; D is uncertain. V lost 1 base, J lost 5 bases, and 15 bases lay in between. The CDR3 runs 16 residues. Germline-derived CDR1 and CDR2 are KGHSH and LQKENI. CDR3 nucleotides: TGTGCCAGCTCACCACGTGGGCTTGGTTACGAAAACATTCAGTACTTC. It translates to CASSPRGLGYENIQYF.

This chain links TRBV27 with TRBJ2-5, with D perhaps TRBD2 (6 bases). Trimming cost V 7 bases and J 3 bases, with 15 bases left between them. Germline lookup yields CDR1 MNHEY and CDR2 SMNVEV (reference sequence). The CDR3 length is 14 residues. The CDR3 region has the DNA TGTGCCAGCACCCCCTTCGGGGGAGAAGAGACCCAGTACTTC. This translates into CASTPFGGEETQYF.

A word on this clone: Other DNA sequences in this sample translate to the same CDR3. The chain employs TRBV6-5 and TRBJ2-1; 7 nucleotides match TRBD2. The CDR3 is 15 residues long. CDR1 and CDR2 (germline): MNHEY, SVGAGI. Losses at the gene ends were 0 bases for V and 5 bases for J; bases not matched to a gene: 4. The CDR3 loop reads CASSYSSSGNNEQFF. The CDR3 nucleotides read TGTGCCAGCAGTTACTCGTCCAGCGGGAACAATGAGCAGTTCTTC.

This chain connects TRBV3-1 (or the pseudogene TRBV3-2) to TRBJ1-3, with D uncertain. Germline-derived CDR1 and CDR2 are LGHDT and YNNKEL (reference sequence). The CDR3 is 15 residues long. The V end lost 4 bases, the J end lost 1 base, and 11 bases lay between the germline ends. CDR3 in amino acids: CASSPDYFSGNTIYF. CDR3 nucleotides: TGTGCCAGCAGCCCAGATTACTTTTCTGGAAACACCATATATTTT.

The chain is built from TRBV6-6 and TRBJ1-2, with 8 bases lining up with TRBD1. Trimming removed 5 bases from V and 4 bases from J; junction bases left unmatched: 15. CDR3 length: 17 amino acids. The V gene's germline CDR1 is MNHNY and CDR2 SVGAGI (reference sequence). In DNA, the CDR3 is TGTGCCAGCAGTCCACGCGGAAGATTAACAGGGGGCTATGGCTACACCTTC. The encoded protein is CASSPRGRLTGGYGYTF.

The chain employs TRBV29-1 and TRBJ1-1, with a possible D match to TRBD1 (6 bases). Germline CDR1 is SQVTM and CDR2 is ANQGSEA. The V end was cut by 3 bases, the J end by 8 bases, with 13 bases between. The CDR3 has 12 residues. The CDR3 is CSVDQGRVEAFF. CDR3 DNA: TGCAGCGTTGATCAGGGGAGGGTCGAAGCTTTCTTT. Full variable domain (outside the CDR3, taken from reference TRBV29-1 and TRBJ1-1): SAVISQKPSRDICQRGTSLTIQCQVDSQVTMMFWYRQQPGQSLTLIATANQGSEATYESGFVIDKFPISRPNLTFSTLTVSNMSPEDSSIYLCSVDQGRVEAFFGQGTRLTVV.

CDR3 nucleotides: TGTGCCAGCTCACCACCGCTGAGTACCTACGAGCAGTACTTC. Translating gives CASSPPLSTYEQYF. V and J are TRBV18 and TRBJ2-7; no firm D call. CDR3 length: 14 residues. V shed 0 bases and J shed 2 bases, with 8 bases lying between them. Germline V gene sequence: CDR1 KGHSH, CDR2 LQKENI.

The chain couples TRBV2 to TRBJ1-5; 10 bases map to TRBD1. CDR1 and CDR2 from the germline V gene are SNHLY and FYNNEI. Unmatched junction bases numbered 10, after V lost 4 bases and J lost 1 base. The CDR3 is 18 amino acids. CDR3 sequence (DNA): TGTGCCAGCAGTGGCGGGACAGGGGCGCCGGGGAGCAATCAGCCCCAGCATTTT. Translated: CASSGGTGAPGSNQPQHF.

The rearrangement uses TRBV28 and TRBJ1-5, with a weak D call TRBD1 (6 bases). Germline lookup yields CDR1 MDHEN and CDR2 SYDVKM. The V end lost 6 bases, the J end lost 7 bases, and 16 bases lay between the germline ends. This CDR3 region has 14 residues. Written as DNA, the CDR3 is TGTGCCAGCAGCAGAAGGGGGGGAGGCCAGCCCCAGCATTTT. Translation gives CASSRRGGGQPQHF. Looking up the rest from reference TRBV28 and TRBJ1-5 gives the full variable domain: DVKVTQSSRYLVKRTGEKVFLECVQDMDHENMFWYRQDPGLGLRLIYFSYDVKMKEKGDIPEGYSVSREKKERFSLILESASTNQTSMYLCASSRRGGGQPQHFGDGTRLSIL.

The J gene is TRBJ2-2, the V gene TRBV4-3; D gene unclear. The CDR3 is made up of 13 amino acids. Trimming took off 1 base at V and 8 bases at J, with 8 bases between the two ends. The germline V gene has CDR1 LGHNA and CDR2 YSLEER. Written as DNA, the CDR3 is TGCGCCAGCAGCCAAGTGTTTCTAGGGGAGCTGTTTTTT. This sequence encodes CASSQVFLGELFF.

The rearrangement uses TRBV19 and TRBJ2-4, with 7 bases fitting TRBD1. CDR1 LNHDA and CDR2 SQIVND come from the germline V gene (reference sequence). The CDR3 consists of 16 residues. V shed 4 bases, J shed 0 bases, and the junction held 6 bases outside the gene matches. The CDR3 loop is CASSKTGSLAKNIQYF. The DNA of the CDR3 is TGTGCCAGTAGTAAGACAGGGTCGCTAGCCAAAAACATTCAGTACTTC.

This rearrangement joins TRBV28 to TRBJ2-7, with 8 bases that match TRBD1. Looked up from germline, CDR1 is MDHEN and CDR2 is SYDVKM. J lost 1 base, V lost 3 bases, and 2 bases had no gene match. The CDR3 consists of 14 residues. CDR3 sequence: CASSLRQGSYEQYF. CDR3 coding DNA: TGTGCCAGCAGTTTGAGACAGGGGTCCTACGAGCAGTACTTC. Using reference TRBV28 and TRBJ2-7 for the parts outside the CDR3, the full variable domain is DVKVTQSSRYLVKRTGEKVFLECVQDMDHENMFWYRQDPGLGLRLIYFSYDVKMKEKGDIPEGYSVSREKKERFSLILESASTNQTSMYLCASSLRQGSYEQYFGPGTRLTVT.

The chain links TRBV7-3 to TRBJ2-4; D remains ambiguous. The CDR3 loop spans 12 amino acids. CDR1 and CDR2 from the germline V gene are SGHTA and FQGTGA. The V and J ends lost 5 bases and 9 bases respectively, with 11 bases between them. CDR3 residues: CASSLPGSIQYF. DNA of the CDR3: TGTGCCAGCAGCCTCCCCGGGTCCATTCAGTACTTC. The full variable domain, with the rest looked up from reference TRBV7-3 and TRBJ2-4, is GAGVSQTPSNKVTEKGKYVELRCDPISGHTALYWYRQSLGQGPEFLIYFQGTGAADDSGLPNDRFFAVRPEGSVSTLKIQRTERGDSAVYLCASSLPGSIQYFGAGTRLSVL.